Shown below are 30 T cell receptor beta chains from a single sample sequenced in a study of shared clonotypes between healthy human individuals. Sequenced by immunoSEQ multiplex PCR; TCRdb stores in-frame clones only, minus some. The sample carries around 980,000 clones, approximately 78% recorded once. The material sequenced was memory CD4+ T cells from PBMCs. The subset: CD45RA-negative fraction. The source of these receptors is a man aged 18-30 years in good health. Some clones in this sample may be carry-over from other donors' samples.

This chain connects TRBV30 to TRBJ2-3; no clear D. The CDR3 totals 14 residues. With 6 bases removed from V and 2 bases from J, the gap between germline ends came to 15 bases. In germline, CDR1 is GTSNPN, CDR2 SVGIG (reference sequence). The CDR3 sequence: CACAPSANTDTQYF. DNA for the CDR3: TGTGCCTGCGCCCCCAGCGCGAACACAGATACGCAGTATTTT.

The rearrangement links TRBV5-1 to TRBJ1-2; D uncertain. The CDR3 runs to 15 residues. V was shortened by 0 bases and J by 0 bases, with 9 bases between the two germline ends. Germline CDR1 and CDR2: SGHRS and YFSETQ. The CDR3 here is CASSLDTTANYGYTF. The CDR3 nucleotides read TGCGCCAGCAGCTTGGACACCACAGCTAACTATGGCTACACCTTC.

The chain is built from TRBV15 and TRBJ2-1; TRBD2 matches 13 bases. Germline V gives CDR1 LNHNV, CDR2 YYDKDF (reference sequence). The CDR3 is made up of 16 amino acids. The J segment lost 8 bases and the V segment lost 4 bases, leaving 8 bases of the junction unmatched. CDR3 protein: CATSIGTSGTLDEQFF. CDR3 nucleotides: TGTGCCACCAGCATAGGGACTAGCGGGACTCTGGATGAGCAGTTCTTC.

The rearrangement links TRBV7-9 to TRBJ2-7; D uncertain. There are 13 residues in the CDR3. Germline lookup yields CDR1 SEHNR and CDR2 FQNEAQ (reference sequence). Trimming pared 3 bases from V and 1 base from J, leaving 7 bases between. The CDR3 is CASSLSPSYEQYF. CDR3 DNA: TGTGCCAGCAGCTTGTCGCCGTCCTACGAGCAGTACTTC.

This chain joins TRBV30 and TRBJ2-1, with 8 bases lining up with TRBD2. This CDR3 contains 19 residues. Germline V lookup: CDR1 GTSNPN, CDR2 SVGIG (reference sequence). J was trimmed by 0 bases and V by 4 bases; bases with no gene match: 17. The CDR3 DNA is TGTGCCTGGACCGCTCTAGCGGGCAGCAAGGGCCGCTCCTACAATGAGCAGTTCTTC. Its translation is CAWTALAGSKGRSYNEQFF. Drawing the rest from reference TRBV30 and TRBJ2-1, the complete variable domain is SQTIHQWPATLVQPVGSPLSLECTVEGTSNPNLYWYRQAAGRGLQLLFYSVGIGQISSEVPQNLSASRPQDRQFILSSKKLLLSDSGFYLCAWTALAGSKGRSYNEQFFGPGTRLTVL.

The chain carries TRBV7-2 and TRBJ2-5; D gene ambiguous. With 8 bases removed from V and 4 bases from J, the gap between germline ends came to 11 bases. Germline values: CDR1 SGHTA, CDR2 FQGNSA. The CDR3 sequence is 12 residues long. The CDR3 loop is CASERDRETQYF. The CDR3 nucleotides read TGTGCCAGCGAAAGGGATCGAGAGACCCAGTACTTC.

Comments on this clone: Possible read error: a much larger clone is one base away. Other DNA sequences in the sample encode the same CDR3. The rearrangement links TRBV7-2 to TRBJ2-3; the D is unclear. Germline V gene lookup returns CDR1 SGHTA and CDR2 FQGNSA. V dropped 4 bases and J dropped 2 bases, with 4 bases sitting between them. CDR3 length equals 12 residues. Here the CDR3 DNA reads TGTGCCAGCAGCTCCACCACAGATACGCAGTATTTT. Translating it yields CASSSTTDTQYF. The entire variable domain, with the rest obtained from reference TRBV7-2 and TRBJ2-3, is as follows: GAGVSQSPSNKVTEKGKDVELRCDPISGHTALYWYRQSLGQGLEFLIYFQGNSAPDKSGLPSDRFSAERTGGSVSTLTIQRTQQEDSAVYLCASSSTTDTQYFGPGTRLTVL.

The chain is built from TRBV18 and TRBJ2-7; 7 bases match TRBD1. The J segment lost 3 bases and the V segment lost 6 bases, leaving 8 bases of the junction unmatched. Germline CDR1 is KGHSH and CDR2 is LQKENI. The CDR3 runs 14 residues. Here the CDR3 DNA reads TGTGCCAGCTCGTCAGGGGGTAGAGGCTACGAGCAGTACTTC. Protein product: CASSSGGRGYEQYF.

In regard to this clone: This sequence may be a read error, since a much larger clone differs from it by one base. The chain couples TRBV7-9 to TRBJ2-4, with unresolved D. CDR3 length: 14 amino acids. Trimming took 2 bases from V and 3 from J, leaving 8 bases between them. The V gene's germline CDR1 is SEHNR and CDR2 FQNEAQ (reference sequence). CDR3 sequence: CASSLTAVKNIQYF. CDR3 nucleotides: TGTGCCAGCAGCTTAACGGCGGTCAAAAACATTCAGTACTTC. The variable domain in full, completed from reference TRBV7-9 and TRBJ2-4, reads DTGVSQNPRHKITKRGQNVTFRCDPISEHNRLYWYRQTLGQGPEFLTYFQNEAQLEKSRLLSDRFSAERPKGSFSTLEIQRTEQGDSAMYLCASSLTAVKNIQYFGAGTRLSVL.

The chain carries TRBV7-9 and TRBJ1-1, with 12 bases fitting TRBD1. This CDR3 has 16 amino acids. The germline V gene encodes CDR1 SEHNR and CDR2 FQNEAQ (reference sequence). Trimming took 5 bases from V and 5 from J; bases not matched to a gene: 9. CDR3 amino acids: CASSRGGQGAWTEAFF. CDR3 bases: TGTGCCAGCAGCCGCGGGGGACAGGGGGCGTGGACTGAAGCTTTCTTT.

Comment on this clone: The same CDR3 also results from other DNA sequences found in this sample. The chain combines TRBV28 with TRBJ2-3; D is unresolved. Germline CDR1 reads MDHEN; CDR2 reads SYDVKM. Deletions cut 5 bases from V and 4 bases from J, with 10 bases between. The CDR3 has 13 residues. In DNA, the CDR3 is TGTGCCAGCAGTCCGCCGGGCGCAGATACGCAGTATTTT. Protein product: CASSPPGADTQYF.

The chain uses TRBV6-1 and TRBJ2-6; possible D gene TRBD2, 6 bases. CDR3 length equals 15 residues. Per germline, CDR1 MNHNS and CDR2 SASEGT. Deletions cut 6 bases from V and 3 bases from J, with 12 bases between. The CDR3 sequence is CASRPWGDGANVLTF. The CDR3 DNA reads TGTGCCAGCAGGCCTTGGGGGGATGGGGCCAACGTCCTGACTTTC.

The genes are TRBV7-2 and TRBJ2-7; D is unresolved. CDR3 length equals 14 residues. V was cut by 5 bases and J by 5 bases, with 16 bases left in between. Germline CDR1 and CDR2: SGHTA and FQGNSA. CDR3 nucleotides: TGTGCCAGCAGCCCCGGGTACAGCAGAGACGAGCAGTACTTC. It encodes CASSPGYSRDEQYF. The full variable domain, its missing parts supplied by reference TRBV7-2 and TRBJ2-7, is GAGVSQSPSNKVTEKGKDVELRCDPISGHTALYWYRQSLGQGLEFLIYFQGNSAPDKSGLPSDRFSAERTGGSVSTLTIQRTQQEDSAVYLCASSPGYSRDEQYFGPGTRLTVT.

CDR3 sequence reads: CSVSSALGTYEQYF. The CDR3 DNA is TGCAGCGTTTCTTCCGCACTGGGGACCTACGAGCAGTACTTC. The chain recombines TRBV29-1 with TRBJ2-7; D not certain. The CDR3 runs to 14 residues. Looked up from germline, CDR1 is SQVTM and CDR2 is ANQGSEA. V dropped 5 bases and J dropped 2 bases, with 16 bases sitting between them.

V gene TRBV19 combines with J gene TRBJ2-5, with D tentatively TRBD1 or TRBD2 (6 bases each). The germline V gene encodes CDR1 LNHDA and CDR2 SQIVND (reference sequence). V dropped 1 base and J dropped 5 bases, with 17 bases sitting between them. The CDR3 totals 16 residues. The CDR3 nucleotides read TGTGCCAGTAGTATAGTCGGGGGCGGCGGTTTGGAGACCCAGTACTTC. Its protein product is CASSIVGGGGLETQYF.

About this clone itself: The identical CDR3 is also encoded by other nucleotide sequences in the sample. The chain links TRBV4-1 to TRBJ2-7, with 9 bases aligning to TRBD1. Germline loops: CDR1 MGHRA, CDR2 YSYEKL. V trimming: 3 bases; J trimming: 4 bases; junction bases outside the gene matches: 4. CDR3 length equals 14 residues. The CDR3 loop reads CASSQPGQGYEQYF. CDR3 sequence (DNA): TGCGCCAGCAGCCAGCCTGGACAGGGGTACGAGCAGTACTTC.

This clone was counted once. This chain uses TRBV7-2 with TRBJ2-3; 12 bases agree with TRBD2. J gave up 8 bases and V 3 bases, and 3 bases lay outside the gene matches. Germline values: CDR1 SGHTA, CDR2 FQGNSA. This CDR3 comprises 14 residues. As DNA, the CDR3 is TGTGCCAGCAGCTTGACTAGCGGGAGTGGTACGCAGTATTTT. It yields the protein CASSLTSGSGTQYF.

Note on this clone: The sample has other DNA sequences that encode this CDR3 too. V gene TRBV5-1 combines with J gene TRBJ1-3; 9 nucleotides match TRBD1. V shed 0 bases, J shed 2 bases, and the junction held 0 bases outside the gene matches. CDR1 and CDR2 from the germline V gene are SGHRS and YFSETQ. This CDR3 spans 15 amino acids. For the CDR3, the DNA is TGCGCCAGCAGCTTGGGACAGGGGGCTGGAAACACCATATATTTT. Protein sequence: CASSLGQGAGNTIYF.

The chain carries TRBV28 and TRBJ2-5, with no clear D. The CDR3 extends over 12 amino acids. Deletions cut 7 bases from V and 7 bases from J, with 13 bases between. Germline assignment: CDR1 MDHEN and CDR2 SYDVKM. In DNA form, the CDR3 reads TGTGCCAGCATTAACCCGCCGGGGACCCAGTACTTC. It is translated as CASINPPGTQYF.

The rearrangement links TRBV11-3 to TRBJ2-5; 8 nucleotides align to TRBD2. There are 13 residues in the CDR3. The V gene end was trimmed by 6 bases and the J gene end by 3 bases; junction bases not matched to a gene: 3. The germline CDR1 and CDR2 sequences are SGHNT and YENEEA. In nucleotides, the CDR3 is TGTGCCAGCAGGGGAGCGGGAGAAGAGACCCAGTACTTC. Translating it yields CASRGAGEETQYF.

The rearrangement links TRBV28 to TRBJ2-3; D is undetermined. CDR1 is MDHEN and CDR2 is SYDVKM in the germline V gene. This CDR3 has 11 amino acids. The V end was cut by 10 bases, the J end by 7 bases, with 12 bases between. This CDR3 is CATWGGNTQYF. The CDR3 coding sequence is TGTGCCACGTGGGGTGGAAATACGCAGTATTTT.

The rearrangement links TRBV28 to TRBJ2-7, with 8 bases lining up with TRBD1. J lost 3 bases, V lost 10 bases, and 11 bases had no gene match. Germline loops: CDR1 MDHEN, CDR2 SYDVKM. This CDR3 is 14 amino acids long. This CDR3 reads CATSSGTGLYEQYF. In nucleotides, the CDR3 is TGTGCCACAAGCTCCGGGACAGGACTCTACGAGCAGTACTTC.

Note on this clone: Other DNA sequences in the same sample also yield this CDR3. The gene calls are TRBV5-1 and TRBJ2-3; D remains ambiguous. The CDR3 runs 14 residues. V was pared by 4 bases and J by 2 bases, with 11 bases between. Germline assignment: CDR1 SGHRS and CDR2 YFSETQ. The CDR3: CASSPPGATDTQYF. The CDR3 DNA reads as TGCGCCAGCAGCCCTCCGGGTGCCACAGATACGCAGTATTTT. Combining the CDR3 with reference TRBV5-1 and TRBJ2-3 gives the whole variable domain KAGVTQTPRYLIKTRGQQVTLSCSPISGHRSVSWYQQTPGQGLQFLFEYFSETQRNKGNFPGRFSGRQFSNSRSEMNVSTLELGDSALYLCASSPPGATDTQYFGPGTRLTVL.

The gene calls are TRBV5-4 and TRBJ2-6; TRBD2 is a possible D gene (7 bases). The CDR3 sequence is 15 residues long. Trimming left V 2 bases short and J 4 bases short, with 10 bases between. In germline, CDR1 is SGHNT, CDR2 YYREEE (reference sequence). The CDR3 DNA sequence: TGTGCCAGCAGCTTCCGGGGGGCAGGGGCCAACGTCCTGACTTTC. Amino acids: CASSFRGAGANVLTF.

CDR3 sequence: CASRLGTAAYNEQFF. Written as DNA, the CDR3 is TGTGCCAGCAGACTAGGGACAGCCGCATACAATGAGCAGTTCTTC. This sequence joins TRBV2 and TRBJ2-1, with TRBD1 matching 7 bases. V trimming: 6 bases; J trimming: 4 bases; junction bases outside the gene matches: 9. Per the germline V gene, CDR1 is SNHLY and CDR2 is FYNNEI. The CDR3 has 15 amino acids.

J is TRBJ2-1 and V is TRBV18; D may be TRBD1 or TRBD2 (5 bases each). The CDR3 is 14 residues long. CDR1 KGHSH and CDR2 LQKENI come from the germline V gene. V was clipped by 6 bases and J by 10 bases, with 19 bases between them. The CDR3 DNA sequence: TGTGCCAGCTCTCCGGGACCTGTTGGGCGGGAGCAGTTCTTC. Its translation: CASSPGPVGREQFF.

With regard to this clone: This CDR3 is also generated by other DNA sequences in the sample. The chain links TRBV5-1 to TRBJ1-5; D might be TRBD1 (6 bases). Deletions cut 2 bases from V and 3 bases from J, with 9 bases between. The germline V gene encodes CDR1 SGHRS and CDR2 YFSETQ. This CDR3 spans 14 amino acids. The CDR3 is CASSFGGLNQPQHF. The CDR3 region has the DNA TGCGCCAGCAGCTTTGGGGGGCTCAATCAGCCCCAGCATTTT.

This clone has just one count. The V gene is TRBV5-1, the J gene TRBJ2-2; TRBD2 aligns across 12 bases. CDR3 length: 17 amino acids. After removal of 4 bases from V and 5 bases from J, the junction contained 9 bases not matched to a gene. CDR1 SGHRS and CDR2 YFSETQ come from the germline V gene. The CDR3 coding sequence is TGCGCCAGCAGCACCGGACTAGCGGGACCCCTGACCGGGGAGCTGTTTTTT. It is translated as CASSTGLAGPLTGELFF.

With regard to this clone: Other DNA sequences within the sample encode an identical CDR3. The gene calls are TRBV6-5 and TRBJ1-2; D unclear. The CDR3 totals 12 residues. Trimming pared 5 bases from V and 5 bases from J, leaving 9 bases between. The germline gives CDR1 MNHEY, CDR2 SVGAGI. CDR3 DNA: TGTGCCAGCAGTAGTGGGTTGTATGGCTACACCTTC. It specifies CASSSGLYGYTF.

This rearrangement joins TRBV7-6 to TRBJ2-7, with TRBD2 matching over 7 bases. The CDR3 has 12 amino acids. Per germline, CDR1 SGHVS and CDR2 FNYEAQ. Germline trimming cut 5 bases from V and 6 bases from J; bases unmatched to any gene: 4. CDR3 protein: CASSVWGGEQYF. CDR3 DNA: TGTGCCAGCAGCGTCTGGGGGGGCGAGCAGTACTTC.